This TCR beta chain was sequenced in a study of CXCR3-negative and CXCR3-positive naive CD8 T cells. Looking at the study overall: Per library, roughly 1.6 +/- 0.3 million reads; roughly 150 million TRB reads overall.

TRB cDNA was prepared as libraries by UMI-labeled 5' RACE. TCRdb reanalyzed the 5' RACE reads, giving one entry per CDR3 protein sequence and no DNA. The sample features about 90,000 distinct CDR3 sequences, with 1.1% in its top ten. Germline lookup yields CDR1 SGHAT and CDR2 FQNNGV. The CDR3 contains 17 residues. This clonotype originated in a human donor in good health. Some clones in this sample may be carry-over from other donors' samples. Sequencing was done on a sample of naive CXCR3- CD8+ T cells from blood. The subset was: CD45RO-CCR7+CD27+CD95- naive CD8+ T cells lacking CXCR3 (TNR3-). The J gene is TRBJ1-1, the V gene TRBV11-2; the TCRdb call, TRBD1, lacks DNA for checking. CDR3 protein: CASSPGRTEKSNTEAFF. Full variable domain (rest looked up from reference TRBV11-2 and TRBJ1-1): EAGVAQSPRYKIIEKRQSVAFWCNPISGHATLYWYQQILGQGPKLLIQFQNNGVVDDSQLPKDRFSAERLKGVDSTLKIQPAKLEDSAVYLCASSPGRTEKSNTEAFFGQGTRLTVV.